Detailed here is one T cell receptor beta chain. Germline values: CDR1 MDHEN, CDR2 SYDVKM. This CDR3 spans 17 amino acids. Trimming at V came to 5 bases and at J to 1 base, leaving 12 bases not matched to a gene. As handled by the study authors: From reference gene primer amplification, estimates of nucleated cell counts were derived. Sequencing used immunoSEQ multiplex PCR; TCRdb keeps in-frame clones, though not all of them. Clone size and V and J calls were adopted from that table, with D and trimming inferred from the DNA. The sample records approximately 150,000 clones, approximately 84% being singletons. The data were taken from a study of blood T cell repertoires in COVID-19. Looking at the study overall: Spain, Italy and the United States supplied samples that represented acute and convalescent COVID-19.

The specimen sequenced was PBMCs or T cells enriched from blood (not recorded which). The chain joins TRBV28 to TRBJ2-3, with 7 bases matching TRBD1. The sequence was collected from a woman in her thirties or forties with acute COVID-19. The CDR3 here is CASSAGTAERGTDTQYF. In DNA form, the CDR3 reads TGTGCCAGCAGTGCCGGGACAGCCGAGAGGGGCACAGATACGCAGTATTTT. The full variable domain, completed using reference TRBV28 and TRBJ2-3, is DVKVTQSSRYLVKRTGEKVFLECVQDMDHENMFWYRQDPGLGLRLIYFSYDVKMKEKGDIPEGYSVSREKKERFSLILESASTNQTSMYLCASSAGTAERGTDTQYFGPGTRLTVL.